This T cell receptor (beta chain) was recorded in a study of T cells after yellow fever vaccination (dated by TCRdb to between 2018 and 2021). Broadly, across the study: The SMART-Seq v4 Ultra Low Input RNA kit was used to prepare libraries from fractions with low cell numbers. To track T-cell clones before and after primary and booster YFV17D yellow fever vaccination, bulk TCR alpha and beta repertoires were sequenced longitudinally. Two healthy male donors made up the cohort, one aged 18 to 30 years and the other aged 30 to 40 years. Blood samples were taken at several timepoints before and after primary and secondary immunization, and bulk PBMC replicates and cell subsets were isolated.

This clonotype has a handful of counts. It has no known antigen specificity. No base qualities exist here, and no much larger clone lies one base off it. What the study reported, not specific to this receptor: Computational filtering was required because FACS-sorted repertoires could contain abundant contaminating clonotypes from the bulk population. After the booster, most clones that had expanded after primary vaccination were detected again (almost 97% of CD4 and around nine tenths of CD8), suggesting broad maintenance of memory. A small share of clonotypes was detected in both CD4 and CD8 compartments, with the overlap likely arising from convergent recombination. The secondary T-cell response was found to be weaker but faster than the primary response, with a peak reached on day 5 rather than on day 15. The study included only a couple of donors, which limits how far the findings can be generalized.

TCR cDNA was synthesized by 5'RACE template switching, through which a universal primer site and unique molecular identifiers were introduced. cDNA synthesis was primed from both the TCR alpha and TCR beta constant segments. Library amplification involved two PCR steps, and the second step added sample barcodes and sequencing adapters. Libraries were sequenced on Illumina HiSeq 2500 (2x100 bp) or NovaSeq (2x150 bp). Under the source paper's analysis protocol: MIGEC handled demultiplexing of reads and collapsing into UMI consensus sequences, while MiXCR performed V(D)J alignment. Using edgeR on replicate PBMC samples, clonotypes were called vaccine-responding if FDR was below 0.01 and the log2 fold change was above 5 up to day 15. Each bulk clonotype was labeled CD4 or CD8 based on which sequenced repertoire, CD4 or CD8, contained the clonotype at higher abundance. The public reads were reprocessed in TCRdb via fastp at Q25 and MiXCR, keeping in-frame beta chains. Identical CDR3 proteins give one entry, which carries the most common genes and DNA. Clone size and V and J calls follow TCRdb, not the original study. Within this sample are 400,000 to 650,000 distinct CDR3 sequences, with 21% of them counted one time only. The ten largest clones add up to around 17% of the sample.

In light of the paper, this sample's treatment or condition label describes: live attenuated yellow fever vaccine strain. Two biological replicates of bulk PBMCs were collected at each blood-draw timepoint. PBMCs were isolated from peripheral blood using a standard Ficoll-Paque protocol. RNA was extracted with TriZol from bulk PBMCs, CD4 and CD8 fractions, and dextramer-positive and dextramer-negative fractions. CDR1 and CDR2, looked up from the germline V gene, are LGHNA and YNFKEQ. Reading from cysteine to phenylalanine, the CDR3 counts 15 amino acids. Solely the CDR3 DNA is kept, with 45 bases framed from the first base. After removal of 4 bases from V and 4 bases from J, the junction retains 4 bases not matched to a gene.

The origin of this receptor is a man aged 18-30 years who received the YFV17D yellow fever vaccine. Source: PBMCs, taken 21 days after the first yellow fever vaccination. The chain joins TRBV4-2 to TRBJ1-4; the central 9 bases match TRBD1. The CDR3 here reads CASSLPGQGNEKLFF. The DNA reads TGTGCCAGCAGCCTCCCGGGACAGGGTAATGAAAAACTGTTTTTT.